This T cell receptor (beta chain) was captured by sequencing in a study of blood T cell repertoires in COVID-19. Study overall: Researchers got acute and convalescent COVID-19 samples from the United States, Italy and Spain. The cDNA or gDNA used as material had been derived from T cells, B-cell-depleted T cells, or PBMCs.

All enrollees were about 18 to 100 years old and from approximately 24 US areas. Germline-derived CDR1 and CDR2 are SQVTM and ANQGSEA. CDR3 length equals 15 residues. The V end lost 5 bases, the J end lost 3 bases, and 19 bases lay between the germline ends. In the authors' workflow: Estimation of nucleated cell counts was performed using reference gene primer amplification. Method: immunoSEQ multiplex PCR; TCRdb's copy keeps in-frame clones and lacks some. That table supplies the V and J calls and clone size; D and trimming were determined from the DNA. Of 280,000 or so clones in the sample, 90% are singletons; the top ten hold around 1.7%.

V is TRBV29-1 and J is TRBJ2-5; tentatively, D is TRBD1 (6 bases). This sequence was found in a woman between 18 and 29 years old with acute COVID-19. Sequenced sample: PBMCs or T cells enriched from blood (not recorded which). The CDR3 coding sequence is TGCAGCGTTCAAAAGGGGCCGGACAGAAAAGAGACCCAGTACTTC. Its protein is CSVQKGPDRKETQYF.